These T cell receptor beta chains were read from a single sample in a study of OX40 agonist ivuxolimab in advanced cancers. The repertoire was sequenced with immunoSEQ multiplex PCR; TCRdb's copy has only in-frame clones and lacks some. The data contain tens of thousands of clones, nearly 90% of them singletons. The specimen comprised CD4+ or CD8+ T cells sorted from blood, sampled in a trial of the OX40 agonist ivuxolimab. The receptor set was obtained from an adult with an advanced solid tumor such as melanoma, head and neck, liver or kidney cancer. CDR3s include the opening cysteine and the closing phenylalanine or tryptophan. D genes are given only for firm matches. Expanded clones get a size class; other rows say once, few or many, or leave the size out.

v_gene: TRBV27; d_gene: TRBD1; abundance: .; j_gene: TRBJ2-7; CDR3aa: CASRPGTGSYEQYF; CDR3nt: TGTGCCAGCAGACCTGGGACAGGTTCCTACGAGCAGTACTTC
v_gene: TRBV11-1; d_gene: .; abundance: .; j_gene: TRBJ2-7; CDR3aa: CASSLGPGRNAYEQYF; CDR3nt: TGTGCCAGCAGCTTGGGTCCGGGCAGGAACGCCTACGAGCAGTACTTC
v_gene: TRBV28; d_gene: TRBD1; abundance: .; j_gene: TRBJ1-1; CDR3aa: CASSSSTGGTEAFF; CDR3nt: TGTGCCAGCAGTAGCTCGACAGGGGGGACTGAAGCTTTCTTT
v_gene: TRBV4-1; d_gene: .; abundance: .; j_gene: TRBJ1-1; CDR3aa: CASSQEPRALSAEAFF; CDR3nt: TGCGCCAGCAGCCAAGAGCCTCGGGCCCTGAGCGCTGAAGCTTTCTTT
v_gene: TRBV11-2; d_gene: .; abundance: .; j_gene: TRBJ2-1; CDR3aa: CASTTSGDEQFF; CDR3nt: TGTGCCAGCACCACGTCGGGAGATGAGCAGTTCTTC
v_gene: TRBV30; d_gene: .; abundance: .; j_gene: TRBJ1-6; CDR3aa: CAWSFPTRVSSYNSPLHF; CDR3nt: TGTGCCTGGAGTTTCCCAACCCGGGTGAGCTCCTATAATTCACCCCTCCACTTT
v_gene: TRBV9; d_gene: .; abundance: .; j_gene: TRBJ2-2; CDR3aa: CASSVDPSPTGELFF; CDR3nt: TGTGCCAGCAGCGTAGACCCCAGCCCCACCGGGGAGCTGTTTTTT
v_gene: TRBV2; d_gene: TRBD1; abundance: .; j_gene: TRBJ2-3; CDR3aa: CASTTRQGVNTDTQYF; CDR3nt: TGTGCCAGCACTACAAGACAGGGTGTTAACACAGATACGCAGTATTTT
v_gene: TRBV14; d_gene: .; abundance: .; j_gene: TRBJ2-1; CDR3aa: CASSLGSFNEQFF; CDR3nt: TGTGCCAGCAGCCTCGGGTCGTTCAATGAGCAGTTCTTC
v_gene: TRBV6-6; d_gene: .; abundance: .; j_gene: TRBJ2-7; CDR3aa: CASSYSTFAYEQYF; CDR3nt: TGTGCCAGCAGTTACTCGACCTTTGCTTACGAGCAGTACTTC
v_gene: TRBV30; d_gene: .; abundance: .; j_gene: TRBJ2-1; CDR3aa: CAWSVVAGSYNEQFF; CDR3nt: TGTGCCTGGAGTGTAGTGGCAGGCTCCTACAATGAGCAGTTCTTC
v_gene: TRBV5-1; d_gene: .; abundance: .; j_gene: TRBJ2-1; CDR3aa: CASSFTGKNEQFF; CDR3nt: TGCGCCAGCAGCTTTACAGGGAAAAATGAGCAGTTCTTC
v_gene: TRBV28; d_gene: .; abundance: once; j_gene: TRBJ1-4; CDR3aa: CASSLSRGTNEKLFF; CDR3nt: TGTGCCAGCAGTTTATCACGGGGCACTAATGAAAAACTGTTTTTT
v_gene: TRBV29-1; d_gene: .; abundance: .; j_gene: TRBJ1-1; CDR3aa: CSVYPGEGAFF; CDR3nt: TGCAGCGTTTATCCAGGGGAGGGTGCTTTCTTT
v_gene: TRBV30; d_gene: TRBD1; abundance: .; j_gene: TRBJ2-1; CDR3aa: CAWSAGGHNEQFF; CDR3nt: TGTGCCTGGAGTGCAGGGGGCCACAATGAGCAGTTCTTC
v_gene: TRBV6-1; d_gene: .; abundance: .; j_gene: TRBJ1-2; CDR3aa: CASPGDDYGYTF; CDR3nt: TGTGCCAGCCCCGGAGATGACTATGGCTACACCTTC
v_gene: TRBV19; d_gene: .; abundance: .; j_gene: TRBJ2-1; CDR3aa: CASTLGTGETYNEQFF; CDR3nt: TGTGCCAGTACTCTAGGGACGGGAGAGACCTACAATGAGCAGTTCTTC
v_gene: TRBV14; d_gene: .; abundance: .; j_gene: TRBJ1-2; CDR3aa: CASSQVQSYGYTF; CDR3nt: TGTGCCAGCAGCCAAGTACAGAGCTATGGCTACACCTTC
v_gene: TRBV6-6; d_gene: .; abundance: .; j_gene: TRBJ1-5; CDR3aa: CASSYSFGRNQPQHF; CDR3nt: TGTGCCAGCAGTTACTCCTTCGGTCGGAATCAGCCCCAGCATTTT
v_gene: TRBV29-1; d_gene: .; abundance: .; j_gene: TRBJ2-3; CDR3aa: CSVRGVPSTDTQYF; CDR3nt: TGCAGCGTGAGGGGGGTCCCTAGCACAGATACGCAGTATTTT
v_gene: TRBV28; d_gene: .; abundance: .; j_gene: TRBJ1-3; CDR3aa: CASSPLTDSGNTIYF; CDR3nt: TGTGCCAGCAGTCCTCTGACAGACTCTGGAAACACCATATATTTT
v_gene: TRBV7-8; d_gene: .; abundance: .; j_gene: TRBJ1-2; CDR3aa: CASSPMGRANYGYTF; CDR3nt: TGTGCCAGCAGCCCCATGGGCCGAGCTAACTATGGCTACACCTTC
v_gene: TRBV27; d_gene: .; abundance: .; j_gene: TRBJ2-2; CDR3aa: CASSLEGVGTGELFF; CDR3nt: TGTGCCAGCAGTTTAGAAGGGGTTGGAACCGGGGAGCTGTTTTTT
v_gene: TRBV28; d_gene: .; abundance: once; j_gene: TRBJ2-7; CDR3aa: CASRLPGRSYEQYF; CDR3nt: TGTGCCAGCAGGCTCCCCGGAAGGTCCTACGAGCAGTACTTC
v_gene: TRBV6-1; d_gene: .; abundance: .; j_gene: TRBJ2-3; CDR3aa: CASSPPGQGLDTQYF; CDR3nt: TGTGCCAGCAGCCCTCCGGGGCAGGGGTTAGATACGCAGTATTTT
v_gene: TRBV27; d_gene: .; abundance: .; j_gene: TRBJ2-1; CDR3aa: CASRNSGTNSYNEQFF; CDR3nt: TGTGCCAGCAGGAACTCCGGGACAAATTCCTACAATGAGCAGTTCTTC
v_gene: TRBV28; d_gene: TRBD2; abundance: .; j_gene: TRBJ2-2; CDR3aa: CASSLLILAGVGGELFF; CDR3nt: TGTGCCAGCAGTTTATTAATACTAGCGGGAGTCGGGGGGGAGCTGTTTTTT
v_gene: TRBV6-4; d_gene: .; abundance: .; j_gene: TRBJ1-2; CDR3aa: CASSDLGQGYTF; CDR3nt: TGTGCCAGCAGTGACTTGGGGCAAGGCTACACCTTC